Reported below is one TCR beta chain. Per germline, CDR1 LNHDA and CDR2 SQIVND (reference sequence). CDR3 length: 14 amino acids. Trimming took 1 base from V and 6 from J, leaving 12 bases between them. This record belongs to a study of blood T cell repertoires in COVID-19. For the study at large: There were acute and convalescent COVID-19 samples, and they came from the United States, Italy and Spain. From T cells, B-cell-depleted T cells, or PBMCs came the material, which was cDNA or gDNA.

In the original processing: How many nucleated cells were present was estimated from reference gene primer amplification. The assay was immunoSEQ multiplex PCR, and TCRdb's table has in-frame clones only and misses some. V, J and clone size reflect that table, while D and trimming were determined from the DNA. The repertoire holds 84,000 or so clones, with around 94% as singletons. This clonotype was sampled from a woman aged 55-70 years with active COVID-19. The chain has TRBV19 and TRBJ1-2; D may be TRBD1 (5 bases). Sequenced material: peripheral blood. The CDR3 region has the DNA TGTGCCAGTAGTATAGTGAAGGGGTCAAATGGCTACACCTTC. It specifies CASSIVKGSNGYTF.